These T cell receptor beta chains were read from a single sample in a study of vaccination and CD4 T cells after COVID-19. These receptors' antigens are unknown. TCRdb called the PCR reads again in MiXCR, with one record for every CDR3 protein. This table has about 20,000 distinct CDR3 sequences, 55% appearing once. The sequenced material came from CD4+ T cells from blood, cultured in vitro. The receptors come from a human donor who had recovered from COVID-19. Both conserved end residues are part of each CDR3. D genes are given only for firm matches. Rows give clone size only sometimes, using once, few, many, or a class for an expanded clone.

cdr3_length,clone_size,v_call,j_call,d_call,cdr3_aa,cdr3_nt
13,few,TRBV7-9,TRBJ1-1,-,CASWASGGTEAFF,TGTGCCAGCTGGGCTTCTGGGGGCACTGAAGCTTTCTTT
14,-,TRBV9,TRBJ1-2,TRBD1,CASSGGDRSYGYTF,TGTGCCAGCAGCGGGGGGGACAGATCCTATGGCTACACCTTC
14,-,TRBV6-5,TRBJ1-1,TRBD1,CASSFPGGITEAFF,TGTGCCAGCAGTTTCCCAGGGGGCATCACTGAAGCTTTCTTT
15,-,TRBV20-1,TRBJ2-1,-,CSASAQGRPNNEQFF,TGCAGTGCTAGTGCACAGGGGAGGCCCAACAATGAGCAGTTCTTC
13,once,TRBV10-3,TRBJ2-5,-,CAISERFQETQYF,TGTGCCATCAGTGAGCGATTTCAAGAGACCCAGTACTTC
17,-,TRBV7-9,TRBJ1-2,TRBD1,CASSLAGPRGGDYGYTF,TGTGCCAGCAGCTTAGCGGGCCCAAGAGGGGGCGACTATGGCTACACCTTC
16,few,TRBV6-1,TRBJ2-4,-,CASSETYSVAKNIQYF,TGTGCCAGCAGTGAAACCTACAGCGTAGCCAAAAACATTCAGTACTTC
14,few,TRBV11-2,TRBJ1-1,TRBD1,CASAPDRVSTEAFF,TGTGCCAGCGCCCCCGACAGGGTGAGCACTGAAGCTTTCTTT
14,-,TRBV5-4,TRBJ1-5,-,CASSFRGSGQPQHF,TGTGCCAGCAGCTTTAGGGGAAGCGGTCAGCCCCAGCATTTT
13,-,TRBV11-2,TRBJ2-5,-,CASSLAGGETQYF,TGTGCCAGCAGCTTAGCCGGAGGGGAGACCCAGTACTTC
14,-,TRBV6-1,TRBJ1-6,-,CASSEAYQVSPLHF,TGTGCCAGCAGTGAAGCCTACCAGGTGTCACCCCTCCACTTT
15,-,TRBV7-2,TRBJ1-5,-,CASSLFGRAEQPQHF,TGTGCCAGCAGCTTATTCGGCAGGGCGGAACAGCCCCAGCATTTT
19,few,TRBV4-3,TRBJ1-5,-,CASSPGWLEGIISNQPQHF,TGCGCCAGCAGCCCCGGGTGGTTGGAGGGGATAATTAGCAATCAGCCCCAGCATTTT
16,-,TRBV27,TRBJ1-2,TRBD1,CASSSPARQGARGYTF,TGTGCCAGCAGTTCCCCCGCGAGGCAGGGGGCGCGAGGCTACACCTTC
14,-,TRBV6-1,TRBJ1-5,TRBD1,CASTHRGRDQPQHF,TGTGCCAGCACTCACAGGGGACGGGATCAGCCCCAGCATTTT
16,-,TRBV7-9,TRBJ2-2,TRBD1,CASSSDRGQDTGELFF,TGTGCCAGCAGCTCCGACAGGGGGCAGGACACCGGGGAGCTGTTTTTT
16,-,TRBV20-1,TRBJ1-5,TRBD1,CSANLQGAGTNQPQHF,TGCAGTGCAAACCTACAGGGGGCAGGGACCAATCAGCCCCAGCATTTT
13,-,TRBV10-3,TRBJ1-2,TRBD1,CAISEGQGNGYTF,TGTGCCATCAGTGAAGGACAGGGAAATGGCTACACCTTC
12,-,TRBV24-1,TRBJ2-1,-,CATSDSGTEQFF,TGTGCCACCAGTGATTCGGGGACGGAGCAGTTCTTC
14,-,TRBV2,TRBJ2-1,TRBD2,CASSELAGPHEQFF,TGTGCCAGCAGTGAACTAGCGGGACCCCATGAGCAGTTCTTC
16,few,TRBV5-1,TRBJ2-7,TRBD1,CASSASSGQGIYEQYF,TGCGCCAGCAGCGCGTCGTCCGGACAGGGGATCTACGAGCAGTACTTC
16,few,TRBV24-1,TRBJ2-7,TRBD1,CATSVYRDRISYEQYF,TGTGCCACCAGTGTATACCGGGACAGGATTTCCTACGAGCAGTACTTC
13,-,TRBV2,TRBJ2-6,-,CASSSSGANVLTF,TGTGCCAGCAGTAGCTCTGGGGCCAACGTCCTGACTTTC
15,-,TRBV12-3/TRBV12-4,TRBJ1-2,-,CASRNTGSVSYGYTF,TGTGCCAGCAGGAATACAGGGAGTGTAAGCTATGGCTACACCTTC
14,-,TRBV28,TRBJ2-5,-,CASSSTRVRETQYF,TGTGCCAGCAGTTCCACACGGGTTCGGGAGACCCAGTACTTC
14,few,TRBV20-1,TRBJ1-2,TRBD1,CSAYGQGANYGYTF,TGCAGTGCCTACGGACAGGGAGCTAACTATGGCTACACCTTC
15,-,TRBV9,TRBJ2-3,-,CASSVLGRGTDTQYF,TGTGCCAGCAGCGTACTGGGAAGGGGCACAGATACGCAGTATTTT
13,once,TRBV7-6,TRBJ2-2,-,CASSLAVTGELFF,TGTGCCAGCAGCTTAGCGGTCACCGGGGAGCTGTTTTTT
15,-,TRBV9,TRBJ2-5,-,CASSVGGSRGETQYF,TGTGCCAGCAGCGTAGGAGGAAGCCGGGGGGAGACCCAGTACTTC
16,-,TRBV15,TRBJ1-6,TRBD1,CATSRDLQGANSPLHF,TGTGCCACCAGCAGAGATCTGCAGGGGGCGAATTCACCCCTCCACTTT
14,-,TRBV20-1,TRBJ1-2,TRBD1,CSARQTGDGYGYTF,TGCAGTGCTAGACAGACAGGGGACGGCTATGGCTACACCTTC
14,-,TRBV6-5,TRBJ2-5,-,CASSYTALQETQYF,TGTGCCAGCAGTTACACAGCGTTGCAAGAGACCCAGTACTTC
14,-,TRBV11-3,TRBJ1-1,-,CASSLGDGNTEAFF,TGTGCCAGCAGCTTGGGGGACGGGAACACTGAAGCTTTCTTT
14,few,TRBV20-1,TRBJ1-6,TRBD1,CSASGTAYDSPLHF,TGCAGTGCCAGCGGGACAGCATACGATTCACCCCTCCACTTT
15,few,TRBV7-9,TRBJ2-1,TRBD2,CASFLTSGRARGQFF,TGTGCCAGTTTCCTCACTAGCGGGAGGGCCCGGGGGCAGTTCTTC
16,-,TRBV10-1,TRBJ2-7,TRBD1,CASSTRRWQGAYEQYF,TGCGCCAGCAGCACCCGCAGGTGGCAGGGGGCTTACGAGCAGTACTTC
12,few,TRBV6-1,TRBJ2-2,-,CASRWTAGELFF,TGTGCCAGCAGATGGACAGCCGGGGAGCTGTTTTTT
14,-,TRBV27,TRBJ2-7,-,CASSPRTPSYEQYF,TGTGCCAGCAGTCCTCGAACCCCGTCCTACGAGCAGTACTTC
14,-,TRBV7-2,TRBJ2-3,-,CASSLAPATDTQYF,TGTGCCAGCAGCTTAGCGCCAGCCACAGATACGCAGTATTTT
15,-,TRBV28,TRBJ2-1,-,CASSLGGDAYNEQFF,TGTGCCAGCAGTTTGGGGGGCGATGCCTACAATGAGCAGTTCTTC
15,-,TRBV7-2,TRBJ2-7,TRBD2,CASSPPTSGRGEQYF,TGTGCCAGCAGCCCCCCGACTAGCGGGAGAGGGGAGCAGTACTTC
13,few,TRBV28,TRBJ1-1,-,CASIGDWNTEAFF,TGTGCCAGCATTGGGGACTGGAACACTGAAGCTTTCTTT
15,-,TRBV7-9,TRBJ1-2,-,CASSLGNQGDYGYTF,TGTGCCAGCAGCCTGGGGAACCAAGGCGACTATGGCTACACCTTC
15,-,TRBV20-1,TRBJ2-3,-,CSARVPTSATDTQYF,TGCAGTGCTAGAGTACCCACTAGTGCCACAGATACGCAGTATTTT
12,few,TRBV2,TRBJ1-5,-,CASGRGNQPQHF,TGTGCCTCCGGGCGGGGGAATCAGCCCCAGCATTTT
15,few,TRBV20-1,TRBJ2-7,TRBD2,CSARDGTSGTYEQYF,TGCAGTGCTAGAGACGGGACTAGCGGAACCTACGAGCAGTACTTC
14,-,TRBV30,TRBJ2-7,TRBD2,CAWSELAGGGEQYF,TGTGCCTGGAGTGAGCTAGCGGGAGGTGGGGAGCAGTACTTC
13,-,TRBV5-4,TRBJ2-6,-,CASRRSGANVLTF,TGTGCCAGCAGACGTTCTGGGGCCAACGTCCTGACTTTC